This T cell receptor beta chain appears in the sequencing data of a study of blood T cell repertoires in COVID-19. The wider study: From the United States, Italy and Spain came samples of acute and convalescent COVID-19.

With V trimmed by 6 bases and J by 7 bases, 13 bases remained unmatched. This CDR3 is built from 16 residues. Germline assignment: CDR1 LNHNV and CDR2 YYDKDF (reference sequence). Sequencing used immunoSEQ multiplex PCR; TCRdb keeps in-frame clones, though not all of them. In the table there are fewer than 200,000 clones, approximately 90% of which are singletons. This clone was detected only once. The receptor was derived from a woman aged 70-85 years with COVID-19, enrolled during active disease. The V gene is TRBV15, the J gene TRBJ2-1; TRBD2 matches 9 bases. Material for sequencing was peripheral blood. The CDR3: CATSHPRGRALNEQFF. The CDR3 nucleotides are TGTGCCACCAGTCATCCTCGCGGGAGGGCCCTTAATGAGCAGTTCTTC.